This TCR beta chain was profiled in a study of cytomegalovirus exposure and HLA in healthy donors. Study details: Earlier, 100 million to 130 million unique TCR beta sequences were recovered from about 200 million T cells by an analysis. Out of about 360 genotyped donors, 81% belonged to the Caucasian-associated ancestry cluster.

In germline, CDR1 is SGHVS, CDR2 FQNEAQ. The CDR3 spans 16 residues. Trimming stripped 5 bases from V and 4 bases from J, with 20 bases between. To note about this clone: What it binds is not known.

General study points: The classifier was said to identify cytomegalovirus status with high specificity and sensitivity. Some V segments, including TRBV6-2 and TRBV6-3, were excluded as indistinguishable.

The study ran its PCR with 60 Vbeta and 13 Jbeta primers. Method: immunoSEQ multiplex PCR; TCRdb's copy keeps in-frame clones and lacks some. The data hold under 85,000 clones, with approximately 74% observed a single time. Sequenced material: PBMCs. The source is a woman aged 25 to 45 in good health and CMV-seropositive. The chain carries TRBV7-8 and TRBJ1-2, with D hard to call. The CDR3 reads CASSTREESKTYGYTF. The CDR3 DNA follows: TGTGCCAGCAGCACAAGGGAGGAATCAAAGACCTATGGCTACACCTTC.